One and the same sample provided the 21 T cell receptor beta chains below, sequenced in a study of blood T cells in healthy people across ages. Combining a sample-barcoded 5' primer with a J-beta primer mix, a second PCR ran for roughly 7 to 11 cycles. TCRdb redid the calling of the 5' RACE reads with MiXCR, one entry per CDR3 protein. This sample has under 800,000 distinct CDR3 sequences; roughly 43% occur once, and the top ten carry 20% to 25%. The sequenced sample consisted of blood. These receptors were taken from a woman aged 55-70 years in good health.

This clonotype was recorded a few times. The chain combines TRBV2 with TRBJ2-7; no clear D. CDR1 and CDR2 (germline): SNHLY, FYNNEI. This CDR3 spans 13 amino acids. Trimming took off 1 base at V and 7 bases at J, with 11 bases between the two ends. The CDR3 sequence: CASSEGLGWEQYF. Here the CDR3 DNA reads TGTGCCAGCAGTGAAGGCCTTGGATGGGAGCAGTACTTC.

This clonotype was observed a few times. This chain links TRBV2 with TRBJ2-7; no clear D. The V end was cut by 7 bases, the J end by 7 bases, with 17 bases between. This CDR3 is 13 amino acids long. Germline V gene lookup returns CDR1 SNHLY and CDR2 FYNNEI. The DNA for the CDR3 is TGTGCCAGCAAAAACTTGGCCCCCTCTGAGCAGTACTTC. Its protein is CASKNLAPSEQYF. The whole variable domain, filled in from reference TRBV2 and TRBJ2-7, reads EPEVTQTPSHQVTQMGQEVILRCVPISNHLYFYWYRQILGQKVEFLVSFYNNEISEKSEIFDDQFSVERPDGSNFTLKIRSTKLEDSAMYFCASKNLAPSEQYFGPGTRLTVT.

In this sample, this clonotype turned up a few times. This chain joins TRBV7-2 and TRBJ2-7; D is possibly TRBD2 (5 bases). The CDR3 has 14 residues. Deletions cut 1 base from V and 6 bases from J, with 13 bases between. Germline-derived CDR1 and CDR2 are SGHTA and FQGNSA. CDR3 region: CASSLGRTRVEQYF. In DNA form, the CDR3 reads TGTGCCAGCAGCTTAGGTAGGACGCGGGTCGAGCAGTACTTC.

In the case of this clonotype: Germline is not matched at one junction end, which may reflect a read error. The CDR3 loop is CATGRDTRGTQYF. Here the CDR3 DNA reads TGTGCCACCGGCAGAGATACCCGGGGTACGCAGTATTTT. This chain links TRBV15 with TRBJ2-3; TRBD2 is a possible D gene (5 bases). The CDR3 has 13 residues. Germline lookup yields CDR1 LNHNV and CDR2 YYDKDF (reference sequence).

Concerning this clonotype itself: A much larger clone sits a single nucleotide away, making a read error possible. The CDR3 region is CGATGASSFYEQYF. DNA for the CDR3: TGCGGCGCCACAGGGGCTTCAAGCTTTTACGAGCAGTACTTC. This chain connects TRBV29-1 to TRBJ2-7, with 7 bases that match TRBD1. This CDR3 contains 14 residues. The germline CDR1 and CDR2 sequences are SQVTM and ANQGSEA.

This clonotype was seen only a few times. This chain joins TRBV7-9 and TRBJ1-1; no clear D. The CDR3 runs 13 residues. Germline loops: CDR1 SEHNR, CDR2 FQNEAQ (reference sequence). The V and J ends lost 5 bases and 2 bases respectively, with 9 bases between them. CDR3 protein: CASSTNRNTEAFF. CDR3 nucleotides: TGTGCCAGCAGCACAAACAGAAACACTGAAGCTTTCTTT.

The chain recombines TRBV7-3 with TRBJ2-2, with a tentative D call TRBD2 (6 bases). This CDR3 has 16 amino acids. The germline V gene has CDR1 SGHTA and CDR2 FQGTGA. V lost 6 bases, J lost 2 bases, and 16 bases lay in between. CDR3 sequence reads: CASSPSRGLNTGELFF. The DNA for the CDR3 is TGTGCCAGCAGTCCCTCCCGGGGACTCAACACCGGGGAGCTGTTTTTT.

The J gene is TRBJ1-5, the V gene TRBV24-1; D ambiguous. This CDR3 comprises 14 residues. Germline V gives CDR1 KGHDR, CDR2 SFDVKD. With 6 bases removed from V and 0 bases from J, the gap between germline ends came to 8 bases. The DNA for the CDR3 is TGTGCCACCAGTAGAGGTGATAGCAATCAGCCCCAGCATTTT. Protein: CATSRGDSNQPQHF.

This clonotype was recorded a few times. The V gene is TRBV28, the J gene TRBJ2-6; 9 nucleotides match TRBD1. In germline, CDR1 is MDHEN, CDR2 SYDVKM. Trimming at V came to 4 bases and at J to 3 bases, leaving 4 bases not matched to a gene. The CDR3 sequence is 16 residues long. This CDR3 is CASSSGQGGGANVLTF. The DNA for the CDR3 is TGTGCCAGCAGTTCGGGACAGGGCGGTGGGGCCAACGTCCTGACTTTC.

As regards this clonotype: This sequence may be a read error, since a much larger clone differs from it by one base. The chain employs TRBV30 and TRBJ2-1, with D possibly TRBD1 on 5 matching bases. V was trimmed by 2 bases and J by 13 bases, leaving 15 bases between them. The CDR3 has 12 amino acids. Germline loops: CDR1 GTSNPN, CDR2 SVGIG (reference sequence). CDR3 region: CAWSLTEETQFF. CDR3 coding DNA: TGTGCCTGGAGTCTGACAGAAGAGACCCAGTTCTTC.

This rearrangement joins TRBV6-4 to TRBJ1-5, with a possible D match to TRBD1 (5 bases). Per germline, CDR1 MRHNA and CDR2 SNTAGT. V lost 10 bases and J 3 bases, leaving 7 bases between the germline ends. This CDR3 spans 11 amino acids. The CDR3 sequence is CAKGPNQPQHF. The CDR3 nucleotides are TGTGCCAAGGGACCCAATCAGCCCCAGCATTTT.

CDR3 sequence reads: CASSQAEGQGGGYTF. The CDR3, as DNA: TGTGCCAGCAGCCAAGCTGAGGGGCAGGGAGGTGGCTACACCTTC. The rearrangement joins TRBV4-2 to TRBJ1-2; TRBD1 is a possible D gene (5 bases). V was trimmed by 1 base and J by 7 bases, leaving 16 bases between them. Germline CDR1 is LGHNA and CDR2 is YNFKEQ. The CDR3 runs 15 residues.

This clonotype was counted between two and nine times. The chain couples TRBV6-1 to TRBJ1-6; 7 bases agree with TRBD1. J was trimmed by 6 bases and V by 8 bases; bases with no gene match: 10. Looked up from germline, CDR1 is MNHNS and CDR2 is SASEGT. The CDR3 extends over 15 amino acids. The CDR3 DNA reads TGTGCCAGCGCCGAGACAGGGACCCTTAATTCACCCCTCCACTTT. Translated, it gives CASAETGTLNSPLHF.

CDR3 sequence reads: CASRRTGSSGANVLTF. DNA of the CDR3: TGTGCCAGCAGGCGGACAGGGAGCTCTGGGGCCAACGTCCTGACTTTC. The chain combines TRBV6-2 or TRBV6-3 with TRBJ2-6; 8 bases are a match to TRBD1. This CDR3 has 16 amino acids. J lost 0 bases, V lost 6 bases, and 4 bases had no gene match. Germline loops: CDR1 MNHEY, CDR2 SVGEGT.

In this sample, this clonotype turned up many times. This rearrangement joins TRBV5-5 to TRBJ1-4; 9 bases fit TRBD1. This CDR3 region has 15 residues. V was pared by 2 bases and J by 7 bases, with 6 bases of the junction left unmatched. Germline CDR1 is SGHKS and CDR2 is YYEKEE (reference sequence). The CDR3 is CASSLGDREREKLFF. The CDR3 nucleotides read TGTGCCAGCAGCTTAGGGGACAGGGAGCGTGAAAAACTGTTTTTT.

This chain uses TRBV6-2 or TRBV6-3 with TRBJ1-6; D not resolved. The germline V gene has CDR1 MNHEY and CDR2 SVGEGT. The CDR3 runs 13 residues. Deletions cut 7 bases from V and 9 bases from J, with 13 bases between. DNA of the CDR3: TGTGCCAGCAAGGTACAGCCATCTTCACCCCTCCACTTT. The encoded protein is CASKVQPSSPLHF.

The V gene is TRBV6-5, the J gene TRBJ2-5, with 10 bases identical to TRBD2. The CDR3 loop spans 14 amino acids. Germline V gene data show CDR1 as MNHEY and CDR2 as SVGAGI. Trimming at V came to 2 bases and at J to 11 bases, leaving 8 bases not matched to a gene. This chain's CDR3 is CASSYPSGSSEQYF. CDR3 sequence (DNA): TGTGCCAGCAGTTACCCTAGCGGGAGTAGTGAGCAGTACTTC.

In this sample, this clonotype turned up a few times. V and J are TRBV4-2 and TRBJ2-7; TRBD1 matches at 7 bases. Germline values: CDR1 LGHNA, CDR2 YNFKEQ. V was clipped by 2 bases and J by 2 bases; unmatched bases: 3. This CDR3 contains 14 residues. In DNA form, the CDR3 reads TGTGCCAGCAGCCAAACGGGACAGACCTACGAGCAGTACTTC. Its protein is CASSQTGQTYEQYF.

The chain joins TRBV20-1 to TRBJ1-2; TRBD1 is a possible D gene (6 bases). The CDR3 is 14 residues long. V lost 3 bases, J lost 3 bases, and 14 bases lay in between. From germline, CDR1 is DFQATT and CDR2 SNEGSKA (reference sequence). The CDR3 region is CSASSQGRDYGYTF. For the CDR3, the DNA is TGCAGTGCTAGTAGCCAGGGGAGAGACTATGGCTACACCTTC.

This clonotype was picked up many times. This chain connects TRBV7-3 to TRBJ1-2; TRBD1 agrees at 7 bases. CDR3 length: 13 residues. Germline CDR1 SGHTA, CDR2 FQGTGA. V lost 4 bases to trimming and J lost 8 bases; unmatched junction nucleotides: 7. Written as DNA, the CDR3 is TGTGCCAGCAGCTCAGACAGGGTTGGCGGCTACACCTTC. Protein sequence: CASSSDRVGGYTF.

Ten or more counts support this clonotype. V usage is TRBV6-5 and J usage is TRBJ1-2, with D possibly being TRBD1 (5 bases). Per germline, CDR1 MNHEY and CDR2 SVGAGI. The CDR3 contains 16 residues. Trimming removed 2 bases from V and 1 base from J, with 14 bases in between. Written as DNA, the CDR3 is TGTGCCAGCAGTTACGGGGCCCAAAGAAATAACTATGGCTACACCTTC. Translation: CASSYGAQRNNYGYTF.